The 21 T cell receptor beta chains reported below all come from one sample, sequenced in a study of cytomegalovirus exposure and HLA in healthy donors. The PCR was carried out with 60 Vbeta primers and 13 Jbeta primers. The data were produced by immunoSEQ multiplex PCR, yet TCRdb's version contains in-frame clones alone and is incomplete. This sample has around 170,000 clones, with around three quarters found just once. The sequenced material came from PBMCs. Source of these receptors: a man between 35 and 55 years old in good health and CMV-seronegative.

CDR3 residues: CSVEDPTSATYEQYF. The DNA of the CDR3 is TGCAGCGTTGAAGATCCGACTAGCGCGACCTACGAGCAGTACTTC. The chain joins TRBV29-1 to TRBJ2-7; 8 nucleotides agree with TRBD2. In germline, CDR1 is SQVTM, CDR2 ANQGSEA. This CDR3 has 15 amino acids. V shed 0 bases, J shed 2 bases, and the junction held 6 bases outside the gene matches.

This clone was detected a few times. The V call is TRBV7-2, the J call TRBJ2-7, with D unclear. The V gene's germline CDR1 is SGHTA and CDR2 FQGNSA. V gave up 4 bases and J gave up 4 bases, with 8 bases separating them. This CDR3 has 12 amino acids. CDR3 nucleotides: TGTGCCAGCAGCTCGTCCCCTTACGAGCAGTACTTC. It encodes CASSSSPYEQYF.

The chain is built from TRBV29-1 and TRBJ1-1; D perhaps matches TRBD1 (5 bases). The ends were cut back, 7 bases at V and 1 base at J, with 16 bases in the middle. Per the germline V gene, CDR1 is SQVTM and CDR2 is ANQGSEA. The CDR3 spans 14 residues. CDR3 residues: CSACVGLQNTEAFF. The CDR3 region has the DNA TGCAGCGCCTGCGTGGGACTTCAGAACACTGAAGCTTTCTTT.

V usage is TRBV18 and J usage is TRBJ2-6, with TRBD1 matching 7 bases. The V and J ends lost 3 bases and 0 bases, in that order; junction bases with no gene match: 8. The V gene's germline CDR1 is KGHSH and CDR2 LQKENI. The CDR3 is 18 residues long. The CDR3 spells CASSPETGSLSGANVLTF. CDR3 nucleotides: TGTGCCAGCTCACCGGAGACAGGGAGCCTCTCTGGGGCCAACGTCCTGACTTTC.

The count of this clone is one. The CDR3 DNA sequence: TGTGCCAGCAGTTACCACGGGGATCAGCCCCAGCATTTT. This sequence encodes CASSYHGDQPQHF. The chain recombines TRBV6-5 with TRBJ1-5; D uncertain. Germline CDR1 reads MNHEY; CDR2 reads SVGAGI. The V end lost 2 bases, the J end lost 5 bases, and 7 bases lay between the germline ends. CDR3 size: 13 residues.

The chain recombines TRBV2 with TRBJ1-4; 7 bases align to TRBD1. The CDR3 spans 13 residues. Germline CDR1 and CDR2: SNHLY and FYNNEI. With 8 bases clipped from V and 6 bases from J, the junction kept 6 bases outside the gene matches. Here the CDR3 DNA reads TGTGCCAGCCTAGACAGGGAGGATGAAAAACTGTTTTTT. This translates into CASLDREDEKLFF.

The chain couples TRBV7-8 to TRBJ1-1; possible D gene TRBD1, 5 bases. The CDR3 runs 16 residues. Germline V gene sequence: CDR1 SGHVS, CDR2 FQNEAQ. The V end was cut by 5 bases, the J end by 1 base, with 17 bases between. CDR3 in amino acids: CASSPAGGIGNTEAFF. The DNA of the CDR3 is TGTGCCAGCAGCCCGGCGGGGGGGATAGGGAACACTGAAGCTTTCTTT.

The J gene is TRBJ1-1, the V gene TRBV18, with TRBD1 identical over 7 bases. The CDR3 is made up of 22 amino acids. Trimming at V came to 2 bases and at J to 1 base, leaving 25 bases not matched to a gene. Germline V CDR1 and CDR2: KGHSH, LQKENI. The CDR3 DNA reads as TGTGCCAGCTCACCATCGATGGGGAAAGGGGGCGCAGCTGGAGGATCGAACACTGAAGCTTTCTTT. Its protein is CASSPSMGKGGAAGGSNTEAFF. Looking up the rest from reference TRBV18 and TRBJ1-1 gives the full variable domain: NAGVMQNPRHLVRRRGQEARLRCSPMKGHSHVYWYRQLPEEGLKFMVYLQKENIIDESGMPKERFSAEFPKEGPSILRIQQVVRGDSAAYFCASSPSMGKGGAAGGSNTEAFFGQGTRLTVV.

The V and J genes are TRBV21-1 and TRBJ2-7; TRBD1, the table's D call, lacks a check against the DNA. TRBV21-1 is labeled a pseudogene. This CDR3 has 16 residues. CDR3 protein: CASSIGRGDRAYEQYF. The CDR3 region has the DNA TGTGCCAGCAGCATCGGAAGGGGGGACAGAGCCTACGAGCAGTACTTC.

The count of this clone is one. The V call is TRBV5-4, the J call TRBJ2-1; D perhaps matches TRBD2 (6 bases). The germline gives CDR1 SGHNT, CDR2 YYREEE (reference sequence). V was trimmed by 6 bases and J by 6 bases, leaving 10 bases between them. The CDR3 consists of 12 residues. The CDR3 spells CASKGSGNEQFF. The CDR3 DNA follows: TGTGCCAGCAAGGGTAGCGGCAATGAGCAGTTCTTC.

The J gene is TRBJ1-5, the V gene TRBV9, with D perhaps matching TRBD1 (6 bases). The ends were cut back, 4 bases at V and 2 bases at J, with 13 bases in the middle. Germline V gene data show CDR1 as SGDLS and CDR2 as YYNGEE. This CDR3 spans 15 amino acids. Here the CDR3 DNA reads TGTGCCAGCAGCCCTCAGGGGTATGGCAATCAGCCCCAGCATTTT. It specifies CASSPQGYGNQPQHF.

This clone was seen just once. This chain connects TRBV19 to TRBJ2-6, with D maybe TRBD1 (6 bases). The CDR3 has 15 residues. The V gene lost 6 bases and the J gene lost 2 bases, with 11 bases spanning the gap. Germline CDR1 reads LNHDA; CDR2 reads SQIVND (reference sequence). In nucleotides, the CDR3 is TGTGCCAGTAGCCCAACAGGGCCTGGGGCCAACGTCCTGACTTTC. Its translation is CASSPTGPGANVLTF.

The chain has TRBV5-1 and TRBJ2-3; a weak D match, TRBD2 (7 bases). From germline, CDR1 is SGHRS and CDR2 YFSETQ. Trimming took off 0 bases at V and 0 bases at J, with 11 bases between the two ends. The CDR3 loop spans 16 amino acids. The chain's CDR3 is CASSLAGGASTDTQYF. The DNA for the CDR3 is TGCGCCAGCAGCTTGGCTGGGGGGGCCAGCACAGATACGCAGTATTTT.

The rearrangement links TRBV9 to TRBJ2-2; 10 bases fit TRBD2. Germline loops: CDR1 SGDLS, CDR2 YYNGEE. This CDR3 has 16 residues. V shed 6 bases, J shed 3 bases, and the junction held 8 bases outside the gene matches. CDR3 sequence: CASTPSGGVDTGELFF. The CDR3 DNA sequence: TGTGCCAGCACCCCAAGCGGGGGGGTCGACACCGGGGAGCTGTTTTTT.

This clone was picked up one time. The chain is built from TRBV30 and TRBJ1-4; TRBD1 is a possible D gene (6 bases). V shed 5 bases and J shed 6 bases, with 13 bases lying between them. This CDR3 spans 13 amino acids. Germline V lookup: CDR1 GTSNPN, CDR2 SVGIG (reference sequence). In DNA form, the CDR3 reads TGTGCCTGGGGAGCGGGGGCGGATGAAAAACTGTTTTTT. It encodes CAWGAGADEKLFF.

The V call is TRBV5-6, the J call TRBJ1-2; a possible D gene is TRBD1 (6 bases). CDR1 and CDR2 from the germline V gene are SGHDT and YYEEEE. The CDR3 is 16 amino acids. V was cut by 0 bases and J by 0 bases, with 12 bases left in between. CDR3 nucleotide sequence: TGTGCCAGCAGCTTGGGCCTGCCAGGGGCTAACTATGGCTACACCTTC. It yields the protein CASSLGLPGANYGYTF.

This clone was counted a single time. V gene TRBV7-2 combines with J gene TRBJ2-1; TRBD2 agrees at 10 bases. V shed 5 bases and J 8 bases; nucleotides not matched to a gene: 12. The CDR3 is made up of 16 amino acids. Germline V gives CDR1 SGHTA, CDR2 FQGNSA. CDR3 protein: CASSQGLARGGDEQFF. For the CDR3, the DNA is TGTGCCAGCAGCCAGGGACTAGCGCGGGGGGGGGATGAGCAGTTCTTC.

This clone has just a few counts. V is TRBV19 and J is TRBJ1-3, with TRBD1 matching 8 bases. Germline CDR1 reads LNHDA; CDR2 reads SQIVND (reference sequence). This CDR3 has 15 residues. The junction had 3 bases not matched to a gene; V was cut back by 5 bases and J by 0 bases. Here the CDR3 DNA reads TGTGCCAGTAGTCATACAGGGGGCTCTGGAAACACCATATATTTT. Protein product: CASSHTGGSGNTIYF.

The chain is built from TRBV19 and TRBJ2-5, with 8 bases aligning to TRBD1. The CDR3 totals 14 residues. V trimming: 3 bases; J trimming: 4 bases; junction bases outside the gene matches: 4. Germline values: CDR1 LNHDA, CDR2 SQIVND (reference sequence). The CDR3 is CASSIGQGRETQYF. The DNA for the CDR3 is TGTGCCAGTAGTATCGGACAGGGTCGAGAGACCCAGTACTTC.

This chain connects TRBV18 to TRBJ1-2, with TRBD1 identical over 9 bases. CDR3 length equals 17 residues. Germline-derived CDR1 and CDR2 are KGHSH and LQKENI. Trimming took 3 bases from V and 7 from J; bases not matched to a gene: 15. DNA for the CDR3: TGTGCCAGCTCACCCACGGGACAGGGAGCGTTGAGGGGTGGCTACACCTTC. Translation gives CASSPTGQGALRGGYTF.

This clone was seen just once. CDR3 sequence: CASSRAGGDANGYTF. The CDR3 nucleotides read TGTGCCAGCTCGCGCGCCGGGGGAGACGCGAATGGCTACACCTTC. The chain employs TRBV6-5 and TRBJ1-2; weak D call: TRBD1 (5 bases). Per the germline V gene, CDR1 is MNHEY and CDR2 is SVGAGI. The CDR3 has 15 amino acids. V shed 8 bases and J shed 6 bases, with 22 bases lying between them.